Listed here are 7 T cell receptor beta chains from one sample, sequenced in a study of beta chain features in type 1 diabetes. General study results and limits: Patients with Type 1 diabetes showed moderately but significantly shorter TCRB CDR3s in all four CD4+ subsets.

These receptors have no known antigen. The entirety of the isolated RNA underwent reverse transcription, so expressed TCRB transcripts were sequenced. Assay: immunoSEQ multiplex PCR; the TCRdb copy retains only in-frame clones and omits some. The sample consists of about 700,000 clones, 13% of them appearing once. The material sequenced was naive CD4+ T cells from blood. Receptors originate from a man between 18 and 29 years old with type 1 diabetes.

A few counts support this clone. This chain links TRBV19 with TRBJ1-5, with a tentative D call TRBD1 (5 bases). V was trimmed by 7 bases and J by 2 bases, leaving 9 bases between them. Germline V CDR1 and CDR2: LNHDA, SQIVND (reference sequence). This CDR3 has 13 residues. CDR3 DNA sequence: TGTGCCAGTAACCGGGGGGGCAATCAGCCCCAGCATTTT. The encoded protein is CASNRGGNQPQHF. Supplemented by reference TRBV19 and TRBJ1-5, the full variable domain reads DGGITQSPKYLFRKEGQNVTLSCEQNLNHDAMYWYRQDPGQGLRLIYYSQIVNDFQKGDIAEGYSVSREKKESFPLTVTSAQKNPTAFYLCASNRGGNQPQHFGDGTRLSIL.

This clone was recorded once. Here the CDR3 DNA reads TGTGCCAGCAGTTCAATAAGGACAGGGTGGACAGATACGCAGTATTTT. This gives the protein CASSSIRTGWTDTQYF. J is TRBJ2-3 and V is TRBV28; 8 nucleotides line up with TRBD1. This CDR3 is 16 amino acids long. The germline V gene encodes CDR1 MDHEN and CDR2 SYDVKM. J lost 3 bases, V lost 4 bases, and 9 bases had no gene match.

This clone was seen only a few times. CDR3 in amino acids: CAISESSGTANEKLFF. CDR3 DNA sequence: TGTGCCATCAGTGAGTCATCCGGGACAGCCAATGAAAAACTGTTTTTT. This chain links TRBV10-3 with TRBJ1-4, with 7 bases fitting TRBD1. The V and J ends lost 0 bases and 5 bases, in that order; junction bases with no gene match: 6. From germline, CDR1 is ENHRY and CDR2 SYGVKD. The CDR3 contains 16 residues.

This clone was detected a few times. The chain carries TRBV13 and TRBJ1-3; D is uncertain. CDR1 is PRHDT, CDR2 FYEKMQ, per germline (reference sequence). V was trimmed by 2 bases and J by 0 bases, leaving 8 bases between them. This CDR3 contains 15 residues. The CDR3 sequence is CASSLRAGSGNTIYF. The CDR3 nucleotides are TGTGCCAGCAGCTTACGGGCGGGCTCTGGAAACACCATATATTTT.

This rearrangement joins TRBV2 to TRBJ1-1, with D unresolved. Germline V gene lookup returns CDR1 SNHLY and CDR2 FYNNEI. CDR3 length: 14 residues. Trimming removed 6 bases at V and 1 base at J, with 12 bases between. The CDR3: CASRRIGENTEAFF. In DNA, the CDR3 is TGTGCCAGCAGAAGGATTGGGGAGAACACTGAAGCTTTCTTT.

CDR3 DNA: TGCGCCAGCAGCCAAGATCGGCTAGCGGGGGGACAAGAGACCCAGTACTTC. It yields the protein CASSQDRLAGGQETQYF. The chain joins TRBV4-1 to TRBJ2-5; TRBD2 aligns across 11 bases. CDR3 length equals 17 residues. Germline lookup yields CDR1 MGHRA and CDR2 YSYEKL. After removal of 0 bases from V and 2 bases from J, the junction contained 5 bases not matched to a gene.

This clone was seen more than once but under ten times. The chain has TRBV19 and TRBJ2-7; D perhaps matches TRBD2 (5 bases). The germline V and J ends were trimmed by 3 bases and 2 bases, with 14 bases remaining between them. The germline CDR1 and CDR2 sequences are LNHDA and SQIVND (reference sequence). The CDR3 is made up of 15 amino acids. Here the CDR3 DNA reads TGTGCCAGTAGTATGGGTCGGGGATCCCCCTACGAGCAGTACTTC. As protein: CASSMGRGSPYEQYF. Full variable domain (missing parts from reference TRBV19 and TRBJ2-7): DGGITQSPKYLFRKEGQNVTLSCEQNLNHDAMYWYRQDPGQGLRLIYYSQIVNDFQKGDIAEGYSVSREKKESFPLTVTSAQKNPTAFYLCASSMGRGSPYEQYFGPGTRLTVT.